The T cell receptor beta chain under discussion was sequenced for a study of blood T cell repertoires in COVID-19. At the level of the study: From the United States, Italy and Spain came samples of acute and convalescent COVID-19. In each case, the material was cDNA or gDNA derived from T cells, B-cell-depleted T cells, or PBMCs.

Trimming at V came to 0 bases and at J to 8 bases, leaving 11 bases not matched to a gene. This CDR3 region has 17 residues. Original methodology: Amplified reference gene primers provided the basis for estimating nucleated cell counts. Sequenced by immunoSEQ multiplex PCR; TCRdb stores in-frame clones only, minus some. V and J calls and clone size are as listed in that table; D and trimming were resolved from the DNA. Here the sample spans about 150,000 clones, approximately 80% being singletons. The sample was peripheral blood. V is TRBV6-7 and J is TRBJ1-4; 8 bases match TRBD1. TRBV6-7 is filed as an ORF, its function uncertain. The TCR comes from a woman aged 55 to 70 with active or convalescent COVID-19. The CDR3 DNA follows: TGTGCCAGCAGTTACTCGGACAGGGAGAGGTATCGGGAAAAACTGTTTTTT. It encodes CASSYSDRERYREKLFF.